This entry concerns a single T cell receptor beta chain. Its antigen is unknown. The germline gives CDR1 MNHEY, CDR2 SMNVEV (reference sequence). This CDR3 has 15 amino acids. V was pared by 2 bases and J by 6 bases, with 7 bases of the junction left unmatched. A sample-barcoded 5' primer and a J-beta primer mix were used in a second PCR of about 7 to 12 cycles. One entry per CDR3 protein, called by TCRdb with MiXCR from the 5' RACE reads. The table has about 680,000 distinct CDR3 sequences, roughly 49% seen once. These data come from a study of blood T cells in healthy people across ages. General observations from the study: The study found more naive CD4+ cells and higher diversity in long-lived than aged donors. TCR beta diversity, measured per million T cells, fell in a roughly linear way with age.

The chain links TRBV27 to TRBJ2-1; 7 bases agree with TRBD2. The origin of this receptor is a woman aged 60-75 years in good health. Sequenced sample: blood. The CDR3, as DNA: TGTGCCAGCAGTTTAGAGGGAGGGAAGACCAATGAGCAGTTCTTC. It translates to CASSLEGGKTNEQFF.